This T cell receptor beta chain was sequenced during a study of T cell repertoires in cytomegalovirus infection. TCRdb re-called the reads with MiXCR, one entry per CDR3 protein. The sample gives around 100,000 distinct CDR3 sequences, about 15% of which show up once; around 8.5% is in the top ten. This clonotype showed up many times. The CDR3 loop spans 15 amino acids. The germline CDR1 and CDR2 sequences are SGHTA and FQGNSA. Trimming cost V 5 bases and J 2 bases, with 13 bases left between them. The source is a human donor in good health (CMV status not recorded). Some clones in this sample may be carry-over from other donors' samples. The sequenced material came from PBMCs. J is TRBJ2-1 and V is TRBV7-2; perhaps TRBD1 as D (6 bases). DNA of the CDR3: TGTGCCAGCAGCGTCTACGGGACACCCTACAATGAGCAGTTCTTC. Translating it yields CASSVYGTPYNEQFF.